One sample yielded the 10 T cell receptor beta chains listed below, sequenced in a study of T cell responses to AZD1222 COVID-19 vaccine. Here immunoSEQ multiplex PCR was the method, and the copy in TCRdb shows in-frame clones only, minus some. Of approximately 120,000 clones in the sample, approximately 91% were seen once. Sequencing used peripheral blood, obtained 28 days after the second AZD1222 dose. The receptors here all came from an adult who received the AZD1222 COVID-19 vaccine.

The chain joins TRBV7-9 to TRBJ2-1; 7 bases are shared with TRBD2. With V trimmed by 1 base and J by 2 bases, 8 bases remained unmatched. Germline CDR1 and CDR2: SEHNR and FQNEAQ (reference sequence). This CDR3 contains 17 residues. CDR3 protein: CASSLGPLAEAYNEQFF. DNA for the CDR3: TGTGCCAGCAGCTTAGGGCCCCTAGCGGAGGCCTACAATGAGCAGTTCTTC.

The chain joins TRBV6-5 to TRBJ2-1, with D uncertain. CDR1 and CDR2 from the germline V gene are MNHEY and SVGAGI. Trimming pared 6 bases from V and 1 base from J, leaving 13 bases between. The CDR3 is 15 residues long. In DNA, the CDR3 is TGTGCCAGCAGACGGGCTAGGACGTCCTACAATGAGCAGTTCTTC. Translating it yields CASRRARTSYNEQFF.

The chain employs TRBV5-4 and TRBJ2-1; TRBD2 matches at 7 bases. The germline gives CDR1 SGHNT, CDR2 YYREEE (reference sequence). This CDR3 has 15 residues. The V gene end was trimmed by 0 bases and the J gene end by 0 bases; junction bases not matched to a gene: 0. The CDR3 DNA reads TGTGCCAGCAGCTTGGGCGGGAGCTCCTACAATGAGCAGTTCTTC. Its protein product is CASSLGGSSYNEQFF. The full variable domain, completed using reference TRBV5-4 and TRBJ2-1, is ETGVTQSPTHLIKTRGQQVTLRCSSQSGHNTVSWYQQALGQGPQFIFQYYREEENGRGNFPPRFSGLQFPNYSSELNVNALELDDSALYLCASSLGGSSYNEQFFGPGTRLTVL.

The V call is TRBV4-2, the J call TRBJ2-7; 9 positions match TRBD2. Germline lookup yields CDR1 LGHNA and CDR2 YNFKEQ. The CDR3 is made up of 16 amino acids. V lost 0 bases, J lost 3 bases, and 6 bases stayed unmatched. The DNA of the CDR3 is TGTGCCAGCAGCCAAGATGCTAGCGGGGCTCTCTACGAGCAGTACTTC. It is translated as CASSQDASGALYEQYF.

This clone appeared once. This sample includes further DNA sequences coding for the same CDR3. DNA of the CDR3: TGTGCCAGCAGTTCCCGGACGGGGAACACTGAAGCTTTCTTT. Amino acids: CASSSRTGNTEAFF. The chain carries TRBV27 and TRBJ1-1; D is unresolved. The CDR3 loop spans 14 amino acids. V lost 4 bases and J lost 1, with 10 bases in between. CDR1 and CDR2 (germline): MNHEY, SMNVEV (reference sequence).

The chain is built from TRBV27 and TRBJ1-6; TRBD1 matches at 7 bases. The germline V gene encodes CDR1 MNHEY and CDR2 SMNVEV (reference sequence). After removal of 1 base from V and 7 bases from J, the junction contained 4 bases not matched to a gene. This CDR3 region has 15 residues. CDR3: CASSLFRGRNSPLHF. The CDR3 nucleotides read TGTGCCAGCAGTTTATTTAGGGGGCGAAATTCACCCCTCCACTTT.

V usage is TRBV3-1 (or the pseudogene TRBV3-2) and J usage is TRBJ1-3, with D tentatively TRBD1 (5 bases). The CDR3 runs 19 residues. Trimming removed 3 bases at V and 4 bases at J, with 25 bases between. CDR1 and CDR2 from the germline V gene are LGHDT and YNNKEL (reference sequence). CDR3 DNA sequence: TGTGCCAGCAGCCACTTACCACTCGAGGGTGGGGCCGGGGGAAACACCATATATTTT. Its protein is CASSHLPLEGGAGGNTIYF.

The CDR3 nucleotides read TGTGCCAGCAGTTACCCTAGCGGGAGTGACCCCGGGGAGCTGTTTTTT. Protein sequence: CASSYPSGSDPGELFF. The chain links TRBV6-5 to TRBJ2-2; 10 bases line up with TRBD2. The CDR3 contains 16 residues. V lost 2 bases, J lost 6 bases, and 6 bases stayed unmatched. CDR1 and CDR2 from the germline V gene are MNHEY and SVGAGI.

The chain couples TRBV5-1 to TRBJ2-7; tentative D call: TRBD1 (6 bases). Germline V gene sequence: CDR1 SGHRS, CDR2 YFSETQ. The CDR3 spans 13 residues. Trimming removed 2 bases at V and 4 bases at J, with 10 bases between. CDR3 coding DNA: TGCGCCAGCAGCTTCCCGGACAGTTACGAGCAGTACTTC. This translates into CASSFPDSYEQYF.

The V call is TRBV5-4, the J call TRBJ2-5; unclear D gene. Germline V CDR1 and CDR2: SGHNT, YYREEE (reference sequence). Trimming cost V 0 bases and J 1 base, with 7 bases left between them. There are 14 residues in the CDR3. The DNA for the CDR3 is TGTGCCAGCAGCTTGGAAACACCCCAAGAGACCCAGTACTTC. Protein: CASSLETPQETQYF.